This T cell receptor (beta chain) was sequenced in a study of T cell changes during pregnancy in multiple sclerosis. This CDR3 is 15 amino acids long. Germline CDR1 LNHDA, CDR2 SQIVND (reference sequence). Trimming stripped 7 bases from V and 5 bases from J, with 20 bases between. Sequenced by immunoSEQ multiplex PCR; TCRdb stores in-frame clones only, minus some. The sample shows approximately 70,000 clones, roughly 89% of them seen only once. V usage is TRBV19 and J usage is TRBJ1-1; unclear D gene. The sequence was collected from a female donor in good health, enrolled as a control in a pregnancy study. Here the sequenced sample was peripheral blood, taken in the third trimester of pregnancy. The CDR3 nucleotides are TGTGCCAGTACCGAAATAGGGAGAACATTGACTGAAGCTTTCTTT. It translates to CASTEIGRTLTEAFF.